These 8 T cell receptor beta chains originate from one sample sequenced in a study of low-dose radiotherapy and immunotherapy resistance in tumors. Primers targeting TRAV and TRBV primed first-strand cDNA, covering alpha and beta chains. Amplification of TCRs used a constant-region primer and V-primer adapter for about 21 PCR cycles. TCRdb reanalysed the reads using MiXCR and keeps one entry per CDR3 protein. The table shows tens of thousands of distinct CDR3 sequences, with more than 20% occurring only once. The time point here: after trial treatment. Treatment described: LDRT plus nivolumab, ipilimumab, low-dose cyclophosphamide and aspirin (RACIN trial). Material: PBMCs, obtained after low-dose radiotherapy plus immunotherapy. These receptors came from a female donor with ovarian cancer.

This clonotype turned up a few times. Germline and junction disagree at one end, which may indicate a read error. V is TRBV7-6 and J is TRBJ2-1; D is undetermined. This CDR3 has 12 residues. The V gene's germline CDR1 is SGHVS and CDR2 FNYEAQ. CDR3 coding DNA: TGTGCTAGCAGCCCCTTAGTCGGTGAGCAGTTCTTC. This encodes CASSPLVGEQFF.

V is TRBV6-5 and J is TRBJ1-4; D might be TRBD1 (5 bases). The CDR3 sequence is 14 residues long. Germline assignment: CDR1 MNHEY and CDR2 SVGAGI. V shed 3 bases and J shed 8 bases, with 13 bases lying between them. CDR3 coding DNA: TGTGCCAGCAGTTATTCCAGGGTCGGCGAAAAACTGTTTTTT. It translates to CASSYSRVGEKLFF.

By sample fraction, this clonotype is medium-sized. The rearrangement links TRBV4-2 to TRBJ2-1, with a tentative D call TRBD1 (6 bases). Germline values: CDR1 LGHNA, CDR2 YNFKEQ. V lost 1 base to trimming and J lost 8 bases, with 21 bases between them. The CDR3 covers 17 residues. The CDR3 reads CASSQGVGAGPVDEQFF. The CDR3 DNA is TGTGCCAGCAGCCAAGGCGTGGGGGCAGGGCCGGTGGATGAGCAGTTCTTC.

The genes are TRBV6-5 and TRBJ1-6, with TRBD1 matching over 8 bases. Germline lookup yields CDR1 MNHEY and CDR2 SVGAGI. The CDR3 length is 15 residues. After removal of 2 bases from V and 8 bases from J, the junction contained 5 bases not matched to a gene. CDR3 residues: CASSYGVTGDSPLHF. CDR3 bases: TGTGCCAGCAGTTACGGGGTGACAGGGGATTCACCCCTCCACTTT.

This clonotype has ten or more counts. This chain links TRBV9 with TRBJ2-5, with a tentative D call TRBD2 (6 bases). In germline, CDR1 is SGDLS, CDR2 YYNGEE. The CDR3 length is 13 residues. Between the trimmed V and J ends, which lost 3 bases and 2 bases, there was a span of 8 bases. The CDR3 sequence: CASSGRGQETQYF. Written as DNA, the CDR3 is TGTGCCAGCAGCGGACGGGGGCAAGAGACCCAGTACTTC.

This clonotype qualifies as medium-sized (0.01 to 0.1%). The chain links TRBV5-4 to TRBJ2-5, with 11 bases fitting TRBD2. CDR1 and CDR2 from the germline V gene are SGHNT and YYREEE (reference sequence). V dropped 2 bases and J dropped 10; count of bases not matched to a gene: 10. The CDR3 sequence is 15 residues long. CDR3 bases: TGTGCCAGCAGCTTCGGGACTAGCGGCCCCTTGGGCCAGTACTTC. It translates to CASSFGTSGPLGQYF. The full variable domain, its missing parts supplied by reference TRBV5-4 and TRBJ2-5, is ETGVTQSPTHLIKTRGQQVTLRCSSQSGHNTVSWYQQALGQGPQFIFQYYREEENGRGNFPPRFSGLQFPNYSSELNVNALELDDSALYLCASSFGTSGPLGQYFGPGTRLLVL.

This sequence joins TRBV28 and TRBJ2-6, with 8 bases fitting TRBD1. This CDR3 region has 15 residues. Germline CDR1 is MDHEN and CDR2 is SYDVKM. The V and J ends lost 9 bases and 2 bases, in that order; junction bases with no gene match: 6. As DNA, the CDR3 is TGTGCCAGTGGACAGGGATCAGCTGGGGCCAACGTCCTGACTTTC. Translation gives CASGQGSAGANVLTF.

This clonotype was recorded many times. V usage is TRBV29-1 and J usage is TRBJ2-5; no clear D gene. There are 14 residues in the CDR3. CDR1 and CDR2 (germline): SQVTM, ANQGSEA. V lost 6 bases to trimming and J lost 3 bases, with 17 bases between them. The CDR3 loop reads CSVALAAAKETQYF. Here the CDR3 DNA reads TGCAGCGTGGCCCTGGCGGCTGCGAAAGAGACCCAGTACTTC.